Below are 17 T cell receptor beta chains sequenced from a single sample in a study of CD8 T cells in Susac syndrome. Reverse transcription used roughly 0.45 to 1 ug RNA and random hexamers. One entry per CDR3 protein, called by TCRdb with MiXCR from the immunoSEQ multiplex PCR reads. The sample lists about 150,000 distinct CDR3 sequences; roughly 95% were seen once. Material: CD4+ T cells from PBMCs. These receptors were taken from a human donor with Susac syndrome.

The chain recombines TRBV18 with TRBJ1-2; 8 nucleotides align to TRBD1. With V trimmed by 2 bases and J by 7 bases, 3 bases remained unmatched. Germline V gene lookup returns CDR1 KGHSH and CDR2 LQKENI. The CDR3 extends over 13 amino acids. The chain's CDR3 is CASSPGQGGGYTF. CDR3 DNA: TGTGCCAGCTCACCAGGACAGGGTGGTGGCTACACCTTC.

The rearrangement uses TRBV7-3 and TRBJ2-7; TRBD1 agrees at 9 bases. The germline V gene encodes CDR1 SGHTA and CDR2 FQGTGA. V was pared by 0 bases and J by 2 bases, with 5 bases of the junction left unmatched. The CDR3 has 16 residues. The CDR3 spells CASSLTGDRAPYEQYF. The DNA of the CDR3 is TGTGCCAGCAGCTTAACTGGGGACAGGGCCCCCTACGAGCAGTACTTC.

J is TRBJ2-3 and V is TRBV5-4, with 7 bases identical to TRBD2. The length of the CDR3 is 15 residues. V lost 3 bases and J lost 3; bases outside the gene matches: 7. CDR1 and CDR2 from the germline V gene are SGHNT and YYREEE (reference sequence). The CDR3 region has the DNA TGTGCCAGCAGCTCATCGGGGGGAGGTACAGATACGCAGTATTTT. Translated: CASSSSGGGTDTQYF. The full variable domain, its missing parts supplied by reference TRBV5-4 and TRBJ2-3, is ETGVTQSPTHLIKTRGQQVTLRCSSQSGHNTVSWYQQALGQGPQFIFQYYREEENGRGNFPPRFSGLQFPNYSSELNVNALELDDSALYLCASSSSGGGTDTQYFGPGTRLTVL.

The chain combines TRBV10-3 with TRBJ1-1; 11 nucleotides agree with TRBD1. Unmatched junction bases numbered 3, after V lost 5 bases and J lost 4 bases. Germline V gene sequence: CDR1 ENHRY, CDR2 SYGVKD. This CDR3 contains 14 residues. CDR3 amino acids: CAISSGTGGTEAFF. CDR3 nucleotide sequence: TGTGCCATCAGTTCCGGGACAGGGGGCACTGAAGCTTTCTTT.

The sample holds one count of this clonotype. This chain uses TRBV10-3 with TRBJ2-5; D is tentatively TRBD1 or TRBD2 (5 bases each). The V gene lost 2 bases and the J gene lost 5 bases, with 9 bases spanning the gap. The CDR3 totals 13 residues. Germline V gene lookup returns CDR1 ENHRY and CDR2 SYGVKD. In DNA, the CDR3 is TGTGCCATCAGTGAGGGAGAGGGGGAGACCCAGTACTTC. Protein: CAISEGEGETQYF.

The V call is TRBV14, the J call TRBJ2-1; 9 nucleotides match TRBD1. V dropped 5 bases and J dropped 15; count of bases not matched to a gene: 14. CDR3 length equals 14 residues. CDR1 and CDR2 from the germline V gene are SGHDN and FVKESK. CDR3 bases: TGTGCCAGCAGCACGTCCCGGGACAGGGTTGGGGGGTTCTTC. This gives the protein CASSTSRDRVGGFF.

J is TRBJ2-7 and V is TRBV29-1; D call uncertain. Germline CDR1 is SQVTM and CDR2 is ANQGSEA. The V gene lost 2 bases and the J gene lost 4 bases, with 12 bases spanning the gap. This CDR3 is built from 13 residues. The CDR3 sequence: CSVERANRYEQYF. Here the CDR3 DNA reads TGCAGCGTTGAAAGGGCCAATCGGTACGAGCAGTACTTC.

This sequence joins TRBV3-1 and TRBJ2-3; 7 positions agree with TRBD1. The germline V gene has CDR1 LGHDT and CDR2 YNNKEL (reference sequence). The CDR3 runs to 11 residues. The V segment lost 10 bases and the J segment 4 bases; nucleotides outside the gene matches: 2. CDR3 in DNA: TGTGCCAACAGGGGACCAGATACGCAGTATTTT. It codes for CANRGPDTQYF.

The chain couples TRBV20-1 to TRBJ2-1; D might be TRBD2 (7 bases). Trimming pared 6 bases from V and 8 bases from J, leaving 14 bases between. This CDR3 comprises 12 residues. Germline CDR1 and CDR2: DFQATT and SNEGSKA (reference sequence). CDR3 bases: TGCAGTGCCCCGGGGGCGGGGGATGAGCAGTTCTTC. Translated: CSAPGAGDEQFF.

A word on this clonotype: One junction end disagrees with the germline gene, perhaps due to a read error. The rearrangement links TRBV5-4 to TRBJ2-3, with 7 bases aligning to TRBD2. This CDR3 has 14 residues. The germline CDR1 and CDR2 sequences are SGHNT and YYREEE (reference sequence). The CDR3 DNA follows: TGTGCCAGCAGCTTGGGACTAGCACAAGATGCGCAGTATTTT. This gives the protein CASSLGLAQDAQYF.

The chain couples TRBV27 to TRBJ1-2; the D gene is possibly TRBD1 (5 bases). The CDR3 has 13 residues. V was trimmed by 0 bases and J by 6 bases, leaving 8 bases between them. The germline V gene has CDR1 MNHEY and CDR2 SMNVEV (reference sequence). The CDR3 DNA reads TGTGCCAGCAGTTTATCGGGGGGGGATGGCTACACCTTC. Its protein product is CASSLSGGDGYTF.

The CDR3 sequence is CATSDPRTEDTQYF. CDR3 bases: TGTGCCACCAGTGATCCGCGGACTGAGGATACGCAGTATTTT. The chain is built from TRBV24-1 and TRBJ2-3; TRBD2 is a possible D gene (5 bases). This CDR3 contains 14 residues. Germline V lookup: CDR1 KGHDR, CDR2 SFDVKD. Trimming took off 3 bases at V and 6 bases at J, with 12 bases between the two ends.

The V call is TRBV27, the J call TRBJ1-1; D gene ambiguous. Germline V gene sequence: CDR1 MNHEY, CDR2 SMNVEV (reference sequence). This CDR3 comprises 12 residues. V lost 6 bases to trimming and J lost 4 bases, with 9 bases between them. The CDR3 DNA sequence: TGTGCCAGCAGGTCCATAGGCACTGAAGCTTTCTTT. Its protein is CASRSIGTEAFF.

The chain links TRBV3-1 to TRBJ2-7; no reliable D call. This CDR3 comprises 12 residues. Per germline, CDR1 LGHDT and CDR2 YNNKEL (reference sequence). The V and J ends lost 2 bases and 7 bases respectively, with 9 bases between them. The CDR3 here is CASSQPGGEQYF. For the CDR3, the DNA is TGTGCCAGCAGCCAACCCGGTGGAGAGCAGTACTTC.

The J gene is TRBJ2-1, the V gene TRBV12-3 or TRBV12-4; TRBD1 matches 9 bases. Unmatched junction bases numbered 8, after V lost 7 bases and J lost 4 bases. The CDR3 is 15 amino acids. The CDR3 DNA follows: TGTGCCAGCACCGCGCCGGGACAGGGATACAATGAGCAGTTCTTC. Amino acids: CASTAPGQGYNEQFF.

This clonotype has more than one count but fewer than ten. The chain has TRBV11-2 and TRBJ2-3; possibly TRBD2 for D (6 bases). CDR1 is SGHAT, CDR2 FQNNGV, per germline. The CDR3 loop spans 15 amino acids. Trimming left V 5 bases short and J 2 bases short, with 14 bases between. The CDR3 here is CASSRIRDFTDTQYF. CDR3 in DNA: TGTGCCAGCAGCCGAATTAGGGACTTCACAGATACGCAGTATTTT.

The chain is built from TRBV14 and TRBJ1-2; D gene uncertain. This CDR3 has 11 amino acids. The germline V and J ends were trimmed by 1 base and 9 bases, with 6 bases remaining between them. CDR1 and CDR2 from the germline V gene are SGHDN and FVKESK. The CDR3 is CASSQASSYTF. The CDR3 region has the DNA TGTGCCAGCAGCCAAGCCTCGAGCTACACCTTC. Together with reference TRBV14 and TRBJ1-2, the CDR3 gives the full variable domain: EAGVTQFPSHSVIEKGQTVTLRCDPISGHDNLYWYRRVMGKEIKFLLHFVKESKQDESGMPNNRFLAERTGGTYSTLKVQPAELEDSGVYFCASSQASSYTFGSGTRLTVV.